Each of the 11 T cell receptor beta chains below was sequenced from the same sample in a study of Graves' ophthalmopathy and Graves' hyperthyroidism. Scientists amplified the TCR beta CDR3 regions from RNA transcripts. The authors performed first-round RT-PCR with HTBI primers and then a second-round multiplex PCR. A single record per CDR3 protein comes from TCRdb applying MiXCR to the multiplex PCR reads. There are around 340,000 distinct CDR3 sequences in the sample; 17% occur only once, and about 12% lies in the top ten. The sample taken for sequencing was peripheral blood. The receptor source for this set is an adult man with Graves' ophthalmopathy.

This clonotype was seen many times. The V call is TRBV30, the J call TRBJ1-1; possible D gene TRBD1, 5 bases. Germline CDR1 and CDR2: GTSNPN and SVGIG (reference sequence). Trimming took off 1 base at V and 1 base at J, with 10 bases between the two ends. This CDR3 contains 14 residues. CDR3 DNA sequence: TGTGCCTGGAGTGCCGGGGGGTCGAACACTGAAGCTTTCTTT. This encodes CAWSAGGSNTEAFF.

This clonotype has just a few counts. DNA of the CDR3: TGTGCCAGCAGCGTAGTTGGCGGGAACATGTATAACACCGGGGAGCTGTTTTTT. Amino acid sequence: CASSVVGGNMYNTGELFF. This chain joins TRBV9 and TRBJ2-2; weak D call: TRBD2 (6 bases). V lost 0 bases and J lost 2, with 17 bases in between. Germline CDR1 reads SGDLS; CDR2 reads YYNGEE. There are 18 residues in the CDR3.

This clonotype has a count of ten or more. This chain connects TRBV29-1 to TRBJ2-5; 8 bases map to TRBD1. This CDR3 is 14 amino acids long. Trimming at V came to 6 bases and at J to 2 bases, leaving 8 bases not matched to a gene. Germline values: CDR1 SQVTM, CDR2 ANQGSEA. The CDR3, as DNA: TGCAGCGTGAGGGCGGGACAGGTGCAAGAGACCCAGTACTTC. This gives the protein CSVRAGQVQETQYF.

At least ten counts were recorded for this clonotype. This chain uses TRBV5-5 with TRBJ2-2; D is perhaps TRBD1 (6 bases). V dropped 4 bases and J dropped 6 bases, with 10 bases sitting between them. Looked up from germline, CDR1 is SGHKS and CDR2 is YYEKEE (reference sequence). The CDR3 sequence is 13 residues long. In nucleotides, the CDR3 is TGTGCCAGCAGCCTACCAGGGGCCGGGGAGCTGTTTTTT. As protein: CASSLPGAGELFF.

The rearrangement joins TRBV6-2 or TRBV6-3 to TRBJ1-1, with 8 bases identical to TRBD1. The V gene's germline CDR1 is MNHEY and CDR2 SVGEGT. V trimming: 2 bases; J trimming: 9 bases; junction bases outside the gene matches: 2. The CDR3 is 12 residues long. This chain's CDR3 is CASSYGTGKAFF. The CDR3 coding sequence is TGTGCCAGCAGTTACGGGACAGGAAAAGCTTTCTTT.

CDR3 coding DNA: TGTGCCAGCAGCTCCCGGGAAGGGGTGAACACTGAAGCTTTCTTT. Residues: CASSSREGVNTEAFF. This sequence joins TRBV7-2 and TRBJ1-1, with D perhaps TRBD1 (5 bases). This CDR3 is built from 15 residues. The germline CDR1 and CDR2 sequences are SGHTA and FQGNSA. V was clipped by 4 bases and J by 0 bases, with 12 bases between them.

This clonotype was detected many times. This chain uses TRBV5-1 with TRBJ2-2; the D is unclear. The germline V gene encodes CDR1 SGHRS and CDR2 YFSETQ. Trimming took off 4 bases at V and 0 bases at J, with 16 bases between the two ends. The CDR3 runs to 17 residues. The CDR3 coding sequence is TGCGCCAGCAGCCCCAGCGCAGGTTTGGCGAACACCGGGGAGCTGTTTTTT. Residues: CASSPSAGLANTGELFF.

This clonotype was found many times. This chain joins TRBV20-1 and TRBJ2-7; 11 bases are a match to TRBD2. Germline CDR1 DFQATT, CDR2 SNEGSKA (reference sequence). This CDR3 has 14 residues. The chain's CDR3 is CSTTSGSDTHEQYF. CDR3 DNA sequence: TGCAGCACAACTAGCGGGAGTGACACCCACGAGCAGTACTTC.

This clonotype was seen ten or more times. This chain joins TRBV12-3 or TRBV12-4 and TRBJ2-2; 7 bases agree with TRBD2. The CDR3 sequence is 16 residues long. V dropped 1 base and J dropped 0; count of bases not matched to a gene: 2. CDR3 nucleotide sequence: TGTGCCAGCAGTTTAGGCGGGACTACGAACACCGGGGAGCTGTTTTTT. It yields the protein CASSLGGTTNTGELFF.

This clonotype has a count of ten or more. The rearrangement joins TRBV19 to TRBJ1-5; D gene ambiguous. Looked up from germline, CDR1 is LNHDA and CDR2 is SQIVND (reference sequence). The CDR3 loop spans 14 amino acids. With 4 bases removed from V and 5 bases from J, the gap between germline ends came to 12 bases. Here the CDR3 DNA reads TGTGCCAGTAGTACCCACAGAATTGATCAGCCCCAGCATTTT. Protein product: CASSTHRIDQPQHF.

This clonotype occurred many times. This chain links TRBV5-1 with TRBJ1-6; perhaps TRBD1 as D (5 bases). Germline-derived CDR1 and CDR2 are SGHRS and YFSETQ. This CDR3 region has 15 residues. V was shortened by 2 bases and J by 8 bases, with 14 bases between the two germline ends. The CDR3 bases are TGCGCCAGCAGCTTCGGGGGACTGACAGATTCACCCCTCCACTTT. Its protein is CASSFGGLTDSPLHF.